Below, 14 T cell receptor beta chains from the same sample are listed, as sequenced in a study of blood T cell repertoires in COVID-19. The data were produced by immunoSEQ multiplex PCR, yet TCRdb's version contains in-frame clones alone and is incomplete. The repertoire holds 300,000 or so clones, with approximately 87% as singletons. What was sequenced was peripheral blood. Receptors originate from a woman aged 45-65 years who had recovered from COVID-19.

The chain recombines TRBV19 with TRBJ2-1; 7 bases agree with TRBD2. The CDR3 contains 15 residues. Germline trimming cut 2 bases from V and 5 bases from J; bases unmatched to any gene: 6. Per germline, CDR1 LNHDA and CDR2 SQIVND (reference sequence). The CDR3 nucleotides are TGTGCCAGTAGTATACCCGGGGGGATCCACAATGAGCAGTTCTTC. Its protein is CASSIPGGIHNEQFF.

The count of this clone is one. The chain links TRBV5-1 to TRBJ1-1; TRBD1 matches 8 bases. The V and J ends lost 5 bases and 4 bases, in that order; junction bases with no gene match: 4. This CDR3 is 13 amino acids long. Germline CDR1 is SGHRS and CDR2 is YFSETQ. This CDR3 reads CASSLTGGTEAFF. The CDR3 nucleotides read TGCGCCAGCAGTCTTACAGGGGGCACTGAAGCTTTCTTT.

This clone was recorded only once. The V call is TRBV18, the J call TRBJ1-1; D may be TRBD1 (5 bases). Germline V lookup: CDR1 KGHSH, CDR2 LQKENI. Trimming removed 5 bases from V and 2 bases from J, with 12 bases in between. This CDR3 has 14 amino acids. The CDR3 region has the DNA TGTGCCAGCTCATCCCTACAGGTTAACACTGAAGCTTTCTTT. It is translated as CASSSLQVNTEAFF.

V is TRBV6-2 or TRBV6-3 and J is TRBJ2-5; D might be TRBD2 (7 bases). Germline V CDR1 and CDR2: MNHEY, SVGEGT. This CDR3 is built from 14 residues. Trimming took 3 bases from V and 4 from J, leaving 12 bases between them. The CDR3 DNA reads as TGTGCCAGCAGTTATGCGGGGGCCCCAGAGACCCAGTACTTC. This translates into CASSYAGAPETQYF.

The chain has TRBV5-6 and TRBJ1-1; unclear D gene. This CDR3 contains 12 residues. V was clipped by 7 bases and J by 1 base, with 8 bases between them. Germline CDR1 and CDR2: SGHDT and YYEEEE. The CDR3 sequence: CASGGWNTEAFF. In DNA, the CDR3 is TGTGCCAGCGGCGGCTGGAACACTGAAGCTTTCTTT.

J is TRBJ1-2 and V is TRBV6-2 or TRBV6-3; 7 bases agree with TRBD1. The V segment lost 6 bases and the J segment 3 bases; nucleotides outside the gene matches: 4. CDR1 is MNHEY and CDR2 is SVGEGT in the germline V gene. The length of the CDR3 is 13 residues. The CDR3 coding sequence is TGTGCCAGCAGCTCGGGACAGTACTATGGCTACACCTTC. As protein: CASSSGQYYGYTF.

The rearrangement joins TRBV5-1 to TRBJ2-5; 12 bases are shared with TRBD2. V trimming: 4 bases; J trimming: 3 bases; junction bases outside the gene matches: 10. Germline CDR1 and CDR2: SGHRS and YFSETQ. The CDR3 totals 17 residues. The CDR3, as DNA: TGCGCCAGCAGCGTCGTCCCGGGACTAGCGGGCGAAGAGACCCAGTACTTC. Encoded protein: CASSVVPGLAGEETQYF.

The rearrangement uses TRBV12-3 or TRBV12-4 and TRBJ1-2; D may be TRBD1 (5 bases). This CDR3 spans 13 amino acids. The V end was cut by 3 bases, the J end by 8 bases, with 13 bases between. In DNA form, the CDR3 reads TGTGCCAGCAGTTTTGGTCAGGGTGACGGCTACACCTTC. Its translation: CASSFGQGDGYTF.

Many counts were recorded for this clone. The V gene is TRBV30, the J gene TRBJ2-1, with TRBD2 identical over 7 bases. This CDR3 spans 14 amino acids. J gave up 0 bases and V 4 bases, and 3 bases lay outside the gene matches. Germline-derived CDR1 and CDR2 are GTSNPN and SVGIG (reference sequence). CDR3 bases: TGTGCCTGGAAGCGGGGACTCTCCTACAATGAGCAGTTCTTC. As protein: CAWKRGLSYNEQFF.

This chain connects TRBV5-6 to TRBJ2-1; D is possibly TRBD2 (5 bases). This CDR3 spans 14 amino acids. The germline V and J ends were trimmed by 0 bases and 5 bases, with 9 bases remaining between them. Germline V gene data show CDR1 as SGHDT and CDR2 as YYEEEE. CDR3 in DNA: TGTGCCAGCAGCTTGGTTAGAGCGGACAATGAGCAGTTCTTC. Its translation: CASSLVRADNEQFF.

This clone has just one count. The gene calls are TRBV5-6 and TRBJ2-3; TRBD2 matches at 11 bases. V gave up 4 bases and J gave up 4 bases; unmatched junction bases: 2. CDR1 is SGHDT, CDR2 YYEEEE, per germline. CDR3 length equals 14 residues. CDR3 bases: TGTGCCAGCAGCGTGGGACTAGCGGCAGATACGCAGTATTTT. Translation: CASSVGLAADTQYF.

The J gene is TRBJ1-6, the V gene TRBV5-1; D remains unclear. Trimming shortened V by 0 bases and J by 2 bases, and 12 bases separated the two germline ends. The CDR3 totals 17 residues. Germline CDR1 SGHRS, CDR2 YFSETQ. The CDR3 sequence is CASSLDHRATYNSPLHF. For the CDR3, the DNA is TGCGCCAGCAGCTTGGATCACAGAGCAACCTATAATTCACCCCTCCACTTT.

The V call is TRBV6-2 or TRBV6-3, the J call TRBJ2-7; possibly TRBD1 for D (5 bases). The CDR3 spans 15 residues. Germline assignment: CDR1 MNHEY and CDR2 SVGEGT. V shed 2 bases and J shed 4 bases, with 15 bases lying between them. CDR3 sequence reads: CASSYNQGLLYEQYF. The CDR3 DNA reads TGTGCCAGCAGTTACAATCAGGGCCTCCTGTACGAGCAGTACTTC.

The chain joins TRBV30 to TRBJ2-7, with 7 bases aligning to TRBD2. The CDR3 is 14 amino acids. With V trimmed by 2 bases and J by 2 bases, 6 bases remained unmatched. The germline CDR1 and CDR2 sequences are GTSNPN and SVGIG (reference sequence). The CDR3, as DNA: TGTGCCTGGAGTCATCTAGCGGAGGCCTACGAGCAGTACTTC. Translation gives CAWSHLAEAYEQYF.